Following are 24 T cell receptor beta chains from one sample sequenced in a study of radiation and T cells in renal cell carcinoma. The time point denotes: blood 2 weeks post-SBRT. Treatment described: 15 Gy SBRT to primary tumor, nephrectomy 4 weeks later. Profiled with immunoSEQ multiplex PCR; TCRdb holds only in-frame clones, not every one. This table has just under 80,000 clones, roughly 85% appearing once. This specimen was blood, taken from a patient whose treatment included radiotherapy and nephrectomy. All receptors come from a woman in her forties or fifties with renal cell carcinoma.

Written as DNA, the CDR3 is TGCGCCAGCAGTCCAGGGGGCTCTGGAAACACCATATATTTT. Encoded protein: CASSPGGSGNTIYF. J is TRBJ1-3 and V is TRBV10-2; 7 bases agree with TRBD1. The CDR3 consists of 14 residues. Unmatched junction bases numbered 1, after V lost 5 bases and J lost 0 bases. Germline V CDR1 and CDR2: WSHSY, SAAADI.

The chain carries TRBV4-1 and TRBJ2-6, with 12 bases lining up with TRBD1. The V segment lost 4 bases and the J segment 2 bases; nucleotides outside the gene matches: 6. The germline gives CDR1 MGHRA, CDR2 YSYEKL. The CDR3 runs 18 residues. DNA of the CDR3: TGCGCCAGCAGCCCCACGGGACAGGGGGCGGCTGGGGCCAACGTCCTGACTTTC. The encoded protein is CASSPTGQGAAGANVLTF.

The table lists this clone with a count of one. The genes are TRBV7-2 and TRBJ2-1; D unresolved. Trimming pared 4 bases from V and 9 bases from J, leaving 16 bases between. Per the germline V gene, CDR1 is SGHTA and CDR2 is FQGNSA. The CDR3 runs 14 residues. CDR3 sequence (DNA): TGTGCCAGCAGCTCACCGACATTACCTATTGAGCAGTTCTTC. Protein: CASSSPTLPIEQFF.

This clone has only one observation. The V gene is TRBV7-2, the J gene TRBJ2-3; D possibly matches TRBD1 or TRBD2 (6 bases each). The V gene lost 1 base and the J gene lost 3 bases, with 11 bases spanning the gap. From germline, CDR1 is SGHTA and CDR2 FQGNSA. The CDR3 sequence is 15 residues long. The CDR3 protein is CASSLDGGTTDTQYF. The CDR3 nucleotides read TGTGCCAGCAGCTTAGACGGCGGGACAACAGATACGCAGTATTTT.

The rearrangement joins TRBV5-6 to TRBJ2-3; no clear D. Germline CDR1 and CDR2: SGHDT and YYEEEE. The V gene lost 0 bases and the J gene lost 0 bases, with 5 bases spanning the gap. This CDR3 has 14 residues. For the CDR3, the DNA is TGTGCCAGCAGCTTGGTGGGCAGCACAGATACGCAGTATTTT. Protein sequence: CASSLVGSTDTQYF.

The CDR3 sequence: CASRAPVRVNSNQPQHF. CDR3 DNA: TGTGCCAGCAGAGCCCCCGTGAGGGTGAATAGCAATCAGCCCCAGCATTTT. This chain joins TRBV28 and TRBJ1-5; D is unclear. V lost 6 bases to trimming and J lost 0 bases, with 18 bases between them. The germline V gene encodes CDR1 MDHEN and CDR2 SYDVKM. CDR3 length: 17 residues.

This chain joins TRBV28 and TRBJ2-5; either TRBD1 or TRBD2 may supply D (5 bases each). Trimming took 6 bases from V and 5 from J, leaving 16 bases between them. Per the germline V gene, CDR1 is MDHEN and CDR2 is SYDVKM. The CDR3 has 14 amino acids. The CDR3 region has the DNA TGTGCCAGCAGCCGCAGCCGGGGACGGGAGACCCAGTACTTC. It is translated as CASSRSRGRETQYF. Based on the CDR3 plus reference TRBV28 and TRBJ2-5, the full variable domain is DVKVTQSSRYLVKRTGEKVFLECVQDMDHENMFWYRQDPGLGLRLIYFSYDVKMKEKGDIPEGYSVSREKKERFSLILESASTNQTSMYLCASSRSRGRETQYFGPGTRLLVL.

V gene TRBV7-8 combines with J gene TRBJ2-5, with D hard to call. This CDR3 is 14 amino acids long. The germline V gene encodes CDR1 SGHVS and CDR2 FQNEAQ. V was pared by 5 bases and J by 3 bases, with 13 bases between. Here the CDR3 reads CASSLKRTEETQYF. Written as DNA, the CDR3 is TGTGCCAGCAGCCTCAAACGGACGGAAGAGACCCAGTACTTC.

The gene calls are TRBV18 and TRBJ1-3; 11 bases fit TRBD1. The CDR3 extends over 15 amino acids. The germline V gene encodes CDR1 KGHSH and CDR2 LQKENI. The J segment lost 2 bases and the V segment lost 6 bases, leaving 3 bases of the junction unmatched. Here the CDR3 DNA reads TGTGCCAGCTCGCAGGACAGGGGGCCTGGAAACACCATATATTTT. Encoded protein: CASSQDRGPGNTIYF.

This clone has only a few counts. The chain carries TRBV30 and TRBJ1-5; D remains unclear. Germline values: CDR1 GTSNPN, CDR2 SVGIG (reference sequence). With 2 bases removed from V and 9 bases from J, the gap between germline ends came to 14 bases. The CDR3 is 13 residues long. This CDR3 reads CAWSIGPQWPQHF. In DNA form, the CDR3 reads TGTGCCTGGAGTATAGGGCCTCAATGGCCCCAGCATTTT.

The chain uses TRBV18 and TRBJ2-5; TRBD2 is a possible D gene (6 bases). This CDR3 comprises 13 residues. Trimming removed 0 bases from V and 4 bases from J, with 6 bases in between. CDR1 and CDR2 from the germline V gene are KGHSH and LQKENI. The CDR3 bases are TGTGCCAGCTCACCACCCGGGGGAGAGACCCAGTACTTC. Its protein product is CASSPPGGETQYF.

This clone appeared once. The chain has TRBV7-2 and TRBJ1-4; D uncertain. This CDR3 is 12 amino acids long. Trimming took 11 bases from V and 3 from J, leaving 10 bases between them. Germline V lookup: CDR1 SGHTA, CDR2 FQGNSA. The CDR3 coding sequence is TGTGCCTGTCGGGCCGCTAATGAAAAACTGTTTTTT. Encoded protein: CACRAANEKLFF.

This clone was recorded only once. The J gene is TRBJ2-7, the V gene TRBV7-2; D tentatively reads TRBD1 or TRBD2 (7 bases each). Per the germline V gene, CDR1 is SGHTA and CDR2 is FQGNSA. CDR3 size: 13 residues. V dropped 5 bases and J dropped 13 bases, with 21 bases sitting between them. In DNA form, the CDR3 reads TGTGCCAGCAGCCCTCAGGGGGGCGGGGGCCAATACTTC. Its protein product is CASSPQGGGGQYF. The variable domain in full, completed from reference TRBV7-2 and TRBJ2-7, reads GAGVSQSPSNKVTEKGKDVELRCDPISGHTALYWYRQSLGQGLEFLIYFQGNSAPDKSGLPSDRFSAERTGGSVSTLTIQRTQQEDSAVYLCASSPQGGGGQYFGPGTRLTVT.

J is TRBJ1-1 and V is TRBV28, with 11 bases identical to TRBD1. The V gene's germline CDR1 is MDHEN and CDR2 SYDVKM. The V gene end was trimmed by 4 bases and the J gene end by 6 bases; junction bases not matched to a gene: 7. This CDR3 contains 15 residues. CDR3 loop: CASSSTGQGAAEAFF. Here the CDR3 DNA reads TGTGCCAGCAGTTCGACCGGACAGGGGGCCGCTGAAGCTTTCTTT.

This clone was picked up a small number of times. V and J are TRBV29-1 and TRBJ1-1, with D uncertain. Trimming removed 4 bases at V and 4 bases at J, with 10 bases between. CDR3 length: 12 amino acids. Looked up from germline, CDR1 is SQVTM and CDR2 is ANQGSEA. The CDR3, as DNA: TGCAGCGTTGCGCAGGAGGGCACTGAAGCTTTCTTT. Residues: CSVAQEGTEAFF.

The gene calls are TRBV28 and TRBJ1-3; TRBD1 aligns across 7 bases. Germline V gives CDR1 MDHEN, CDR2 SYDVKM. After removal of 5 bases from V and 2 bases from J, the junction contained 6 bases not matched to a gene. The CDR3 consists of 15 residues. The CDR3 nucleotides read TGTGCCAGCAGTCTACAGGGGCGGACTGGAAACACCATATATTTT. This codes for CASSLQGRTGNTIYF.

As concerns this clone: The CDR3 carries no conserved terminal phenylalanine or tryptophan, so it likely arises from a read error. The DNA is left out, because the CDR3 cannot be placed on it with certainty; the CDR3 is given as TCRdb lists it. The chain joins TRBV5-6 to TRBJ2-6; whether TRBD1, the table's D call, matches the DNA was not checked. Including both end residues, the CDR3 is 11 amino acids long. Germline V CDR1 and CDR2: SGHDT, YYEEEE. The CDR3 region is CASSFLGDTSV.

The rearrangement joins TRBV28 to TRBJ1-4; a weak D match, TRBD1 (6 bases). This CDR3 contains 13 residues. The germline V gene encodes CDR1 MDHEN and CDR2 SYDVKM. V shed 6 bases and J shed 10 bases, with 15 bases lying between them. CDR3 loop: CASSLRQDAKLFF. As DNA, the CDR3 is TGTGCCAGCAGCCTTAGACAGGATGCAAAACTGTTTTTT.

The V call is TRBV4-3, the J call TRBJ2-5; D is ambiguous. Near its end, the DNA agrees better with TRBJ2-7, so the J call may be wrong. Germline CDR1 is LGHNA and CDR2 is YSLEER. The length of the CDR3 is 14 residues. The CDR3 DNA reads TGCGCCAGCAGCCAAGATGCTCTCTCCTACGAGCAGTACTTC. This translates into CASSQDALSYEQYF.

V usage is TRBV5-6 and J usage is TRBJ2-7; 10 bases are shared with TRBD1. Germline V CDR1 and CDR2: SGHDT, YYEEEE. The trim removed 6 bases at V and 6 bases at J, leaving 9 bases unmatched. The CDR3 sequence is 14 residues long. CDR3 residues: CASTGGTGVGEQYF. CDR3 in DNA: TGTGCCAGCACCGGGGGGACAGGGGTGGGCGAGCAGTACTTC.

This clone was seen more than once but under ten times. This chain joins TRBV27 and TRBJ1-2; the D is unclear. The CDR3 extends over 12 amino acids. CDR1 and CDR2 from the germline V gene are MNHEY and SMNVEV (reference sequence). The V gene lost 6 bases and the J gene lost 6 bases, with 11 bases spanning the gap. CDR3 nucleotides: TGTGCCAGCAGCTCTGTCGGGGATGGCTACACCTTC. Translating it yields CASSSVGDGYTF.

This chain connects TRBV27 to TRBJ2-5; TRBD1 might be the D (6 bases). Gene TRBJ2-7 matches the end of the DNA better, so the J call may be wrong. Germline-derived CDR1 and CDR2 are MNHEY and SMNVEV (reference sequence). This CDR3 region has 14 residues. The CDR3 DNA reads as TGTGCCAGCAGGCCCGGGACACCTCCGTACGAGCAGTACTTC. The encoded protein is CASRPGTPPYEQYF.

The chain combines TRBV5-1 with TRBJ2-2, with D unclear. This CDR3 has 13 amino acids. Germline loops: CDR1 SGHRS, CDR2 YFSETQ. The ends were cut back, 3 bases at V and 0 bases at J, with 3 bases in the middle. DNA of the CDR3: TGCGCCAGCAGCTCGGCGAACACCGGGGAGCTGTTTTTT. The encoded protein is CASSSANTGELFF.

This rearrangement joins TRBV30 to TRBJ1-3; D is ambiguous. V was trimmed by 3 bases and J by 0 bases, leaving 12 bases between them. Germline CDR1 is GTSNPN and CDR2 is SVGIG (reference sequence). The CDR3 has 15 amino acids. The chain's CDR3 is CAWRPDWSSGNTIYF. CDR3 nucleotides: TGTGCCTGGAGACCGGACTGGAGCTCTGGAAACACCATATATTTT.